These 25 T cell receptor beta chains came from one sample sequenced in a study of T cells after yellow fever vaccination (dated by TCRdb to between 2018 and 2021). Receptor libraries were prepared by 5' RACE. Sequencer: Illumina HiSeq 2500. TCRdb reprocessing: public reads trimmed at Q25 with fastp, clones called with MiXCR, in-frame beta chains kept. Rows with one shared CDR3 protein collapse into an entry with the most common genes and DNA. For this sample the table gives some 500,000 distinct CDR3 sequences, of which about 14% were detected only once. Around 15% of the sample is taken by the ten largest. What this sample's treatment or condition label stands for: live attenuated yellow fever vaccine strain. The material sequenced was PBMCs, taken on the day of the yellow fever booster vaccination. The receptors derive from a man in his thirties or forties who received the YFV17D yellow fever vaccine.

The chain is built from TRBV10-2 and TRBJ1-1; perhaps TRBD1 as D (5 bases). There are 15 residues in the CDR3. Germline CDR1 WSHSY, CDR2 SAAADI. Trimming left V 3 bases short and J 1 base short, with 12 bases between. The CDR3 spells CASSDPHTGNTEAFF. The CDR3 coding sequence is TGCGCCAGCAGTGACCCCCACACAGGGAACACTGAAGCTTTCTTT.

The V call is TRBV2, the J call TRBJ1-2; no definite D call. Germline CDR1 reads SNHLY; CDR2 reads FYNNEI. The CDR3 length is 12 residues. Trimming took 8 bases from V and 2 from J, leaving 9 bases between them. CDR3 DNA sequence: TGTGCCAGCCGCAGGTTAAACTATGGCTACACCTTC. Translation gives CASRRLNYGYTF.

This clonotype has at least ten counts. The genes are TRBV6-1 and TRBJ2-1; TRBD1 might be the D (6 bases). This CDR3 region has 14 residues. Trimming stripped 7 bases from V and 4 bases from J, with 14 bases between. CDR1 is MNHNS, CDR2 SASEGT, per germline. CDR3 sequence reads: CASNPTGLYNEQFF. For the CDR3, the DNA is TGTGCCAGCAACCCGACAGGCCTTTACAATGAGCAGTTCTTC.

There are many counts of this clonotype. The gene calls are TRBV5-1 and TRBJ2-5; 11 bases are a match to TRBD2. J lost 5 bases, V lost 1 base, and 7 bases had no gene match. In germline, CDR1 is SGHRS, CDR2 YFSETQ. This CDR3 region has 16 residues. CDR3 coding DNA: TGCGCCAGCAGCTTGTTTCCTAGCGGGGGGCTTGAGACCCAGTACTTC. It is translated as CASSLFPSGGLETQYF.

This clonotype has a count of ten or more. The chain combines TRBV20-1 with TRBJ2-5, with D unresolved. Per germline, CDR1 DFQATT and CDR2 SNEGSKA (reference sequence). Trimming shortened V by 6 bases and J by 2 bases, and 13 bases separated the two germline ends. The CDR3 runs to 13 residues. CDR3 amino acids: CSAKGPLQETQYF. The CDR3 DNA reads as TGCAGTGCCAAGGGCCCCTTACAAGAGACCCAGTACTTC.

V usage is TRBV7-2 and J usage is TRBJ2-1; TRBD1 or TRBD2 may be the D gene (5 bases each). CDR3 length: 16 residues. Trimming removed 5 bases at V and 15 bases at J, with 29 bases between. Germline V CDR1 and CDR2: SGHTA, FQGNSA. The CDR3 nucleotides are TGTGCCAGCAGCCCACCCGGGGCGGGCTCCCAAAAGTTTCCGTTCTTC. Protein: CASSPPGAGSQKFPFF. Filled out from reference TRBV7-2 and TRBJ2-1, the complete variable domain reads GAGVSQSPSNKVTEKGKDVELRCDPISGHTALYWYRQSLGQGLEFLIYFQGNSAPDKSGLPSDRFSAERTGGSVSTLTIQRTQQEDSAVYLCASSPPGAGSQKFPFFGPGTRLTVL.

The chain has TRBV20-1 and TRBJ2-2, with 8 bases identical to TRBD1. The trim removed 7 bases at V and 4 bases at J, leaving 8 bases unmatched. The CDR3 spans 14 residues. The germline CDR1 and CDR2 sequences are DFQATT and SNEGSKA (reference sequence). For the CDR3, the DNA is TGCAGTGTCTCCGACAGGGGTGGCACCGGGGAGCTGTTTTTT. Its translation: CSVSDRGGTGELFF.

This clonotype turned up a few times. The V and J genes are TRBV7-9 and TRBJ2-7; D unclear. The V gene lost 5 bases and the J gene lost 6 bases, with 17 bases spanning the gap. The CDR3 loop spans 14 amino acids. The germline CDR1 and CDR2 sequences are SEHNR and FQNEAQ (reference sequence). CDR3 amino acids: CASSPIDDTGEQYF. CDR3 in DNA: TGTGCCAGCAGCCCGATCGATGACACCGGCGAGCAGTACTTC.

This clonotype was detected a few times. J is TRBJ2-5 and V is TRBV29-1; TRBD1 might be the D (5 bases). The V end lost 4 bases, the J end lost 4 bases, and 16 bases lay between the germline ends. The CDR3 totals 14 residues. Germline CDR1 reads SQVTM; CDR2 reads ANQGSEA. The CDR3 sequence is CSVGVVRTSETQYF. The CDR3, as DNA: TGCAGCGTTGGAGTGGTCCGGACATCAGAGACCCAGTACTTC.

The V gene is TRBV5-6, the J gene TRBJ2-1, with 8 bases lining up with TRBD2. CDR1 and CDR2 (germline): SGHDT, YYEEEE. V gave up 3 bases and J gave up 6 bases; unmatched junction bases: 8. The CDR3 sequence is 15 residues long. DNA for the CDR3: TGTGCCAGCAGCTCGCCGGGACTAGAAACCAATGAGCAGTTCTTC. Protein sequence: CASSSPGLETNEQFF.

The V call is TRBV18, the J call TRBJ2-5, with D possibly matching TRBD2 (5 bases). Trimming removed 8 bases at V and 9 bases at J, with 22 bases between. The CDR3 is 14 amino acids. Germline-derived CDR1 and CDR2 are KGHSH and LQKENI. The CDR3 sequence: CASTGELGGWPQYF. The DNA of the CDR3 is TGTGCCAGCACCGGGGAACTCGGTGGATGGCCCCAGTACTTC.

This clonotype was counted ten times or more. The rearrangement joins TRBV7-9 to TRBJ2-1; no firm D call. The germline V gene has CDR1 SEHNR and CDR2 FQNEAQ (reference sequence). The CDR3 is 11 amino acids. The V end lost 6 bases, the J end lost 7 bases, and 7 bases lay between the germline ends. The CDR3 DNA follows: TGTGCCAGCAGTTTTCGGAATGAGCAGTTCTTC. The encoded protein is CASSFRNEQFF.

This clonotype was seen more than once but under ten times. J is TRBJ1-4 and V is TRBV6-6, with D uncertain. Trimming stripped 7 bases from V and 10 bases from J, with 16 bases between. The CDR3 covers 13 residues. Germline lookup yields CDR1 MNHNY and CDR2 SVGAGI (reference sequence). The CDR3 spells CASIFSWSGKLFF. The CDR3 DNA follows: TGTGCCAGCATTTTTAGTTGGTCGGGAAAACTGTTTTTT.

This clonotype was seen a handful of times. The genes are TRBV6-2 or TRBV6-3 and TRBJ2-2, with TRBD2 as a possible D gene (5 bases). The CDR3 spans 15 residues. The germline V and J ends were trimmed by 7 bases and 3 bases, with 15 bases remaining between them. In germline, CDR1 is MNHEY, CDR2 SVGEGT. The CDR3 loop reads CASKMGALDTGELFF. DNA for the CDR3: TGTGCCAGCAAAATGGGAGCCCTAGACACCGGGGAGCTGTTTTTT.

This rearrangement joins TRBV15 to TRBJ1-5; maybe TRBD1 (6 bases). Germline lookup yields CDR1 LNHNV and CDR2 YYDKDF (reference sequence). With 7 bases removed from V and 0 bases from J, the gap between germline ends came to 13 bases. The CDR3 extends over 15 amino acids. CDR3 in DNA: TGTGCCACCAAGCAGGGGCTGTATAGCAATCAGCCCCAGCATTTT. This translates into CATKQGLYSNQPQHF.

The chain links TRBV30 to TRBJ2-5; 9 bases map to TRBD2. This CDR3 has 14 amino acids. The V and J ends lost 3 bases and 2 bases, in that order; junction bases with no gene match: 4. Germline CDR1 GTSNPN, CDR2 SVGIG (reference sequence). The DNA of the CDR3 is TGTGCCTGGAGGAGGGGACTAGCTCAAGAGACCCAGTACTTC. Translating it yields CAWRRGLAQETQYF. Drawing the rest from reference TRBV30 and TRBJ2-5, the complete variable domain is SQTIHQWPATLVQPVGSPLSLECTVEGTSNPNLYWYRQAAGRGLQLLFYSVGIGQISSEVPQNLSASRPQDRQFILSSKKLLLSDSGFYLCAWRRGLAQETQYFGPGTRLLVL.

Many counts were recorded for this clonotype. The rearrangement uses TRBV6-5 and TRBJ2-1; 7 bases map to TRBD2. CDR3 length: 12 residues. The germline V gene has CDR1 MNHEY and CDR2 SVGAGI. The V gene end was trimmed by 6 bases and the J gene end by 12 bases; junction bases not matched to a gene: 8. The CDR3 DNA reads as TGTGCCAGCAGCCTAGAGGGACTAACGCAGTTCTTC. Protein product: CASSLEGLTQFF.

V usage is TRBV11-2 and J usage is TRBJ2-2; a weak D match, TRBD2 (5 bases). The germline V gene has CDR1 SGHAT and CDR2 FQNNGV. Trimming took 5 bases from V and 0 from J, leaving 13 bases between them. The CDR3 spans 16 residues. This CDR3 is CASSADLGSNTGELFF. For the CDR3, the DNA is TGTGCCAGCAGCGCGGACTTGGGGTCGAACACCGGGGAGCTGTTTTTT.

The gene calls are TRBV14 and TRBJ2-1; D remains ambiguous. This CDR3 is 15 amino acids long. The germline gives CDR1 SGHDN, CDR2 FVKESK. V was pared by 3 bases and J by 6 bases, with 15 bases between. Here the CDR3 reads CASSHTSPFRNEQFF. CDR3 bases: TGTGCCAGCAGCCACACGAGCCCGTTTCGCAATGAGCAGTTCTTC.

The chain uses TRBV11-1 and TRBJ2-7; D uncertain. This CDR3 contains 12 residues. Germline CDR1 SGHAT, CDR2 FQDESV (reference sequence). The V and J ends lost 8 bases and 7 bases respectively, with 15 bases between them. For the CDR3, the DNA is TGTGCCAGCGGCCTGGGGTCTCGGGAGCAGTACTTC. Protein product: CASGLGSREQYF.

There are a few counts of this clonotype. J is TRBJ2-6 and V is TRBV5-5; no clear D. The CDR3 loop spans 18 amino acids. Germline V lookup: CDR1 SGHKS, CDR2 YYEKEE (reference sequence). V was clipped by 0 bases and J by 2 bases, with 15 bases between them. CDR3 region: CASSLVNLINAGANVLTF. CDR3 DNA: TGTGCCAGCAGCTTGGTTAATCTGATTAACGCTGGGGCCAACGTCCTGACTTTC.

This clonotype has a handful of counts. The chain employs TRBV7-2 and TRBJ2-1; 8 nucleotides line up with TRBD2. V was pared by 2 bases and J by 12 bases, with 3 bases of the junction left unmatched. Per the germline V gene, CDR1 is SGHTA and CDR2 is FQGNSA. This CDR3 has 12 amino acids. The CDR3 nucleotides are TGTGCCAGCAGCTTAACTGCGGGGGGGCAGTTCTTC. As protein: CASSLTAGGQFF.

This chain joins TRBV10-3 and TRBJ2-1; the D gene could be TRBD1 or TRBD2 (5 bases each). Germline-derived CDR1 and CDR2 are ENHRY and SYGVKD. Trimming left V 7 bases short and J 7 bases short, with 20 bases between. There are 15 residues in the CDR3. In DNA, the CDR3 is TGTGCCATCAAACCCGATCATACGGGGCGGAATGAGCAGTTCTTC. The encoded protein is CAIKPDHTGRNEQFF.

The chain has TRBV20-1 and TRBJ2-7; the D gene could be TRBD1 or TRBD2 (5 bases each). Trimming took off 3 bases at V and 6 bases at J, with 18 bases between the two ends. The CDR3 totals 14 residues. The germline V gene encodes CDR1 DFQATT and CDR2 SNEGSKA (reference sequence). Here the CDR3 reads CSASRTPRGLEQYF. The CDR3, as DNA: TGCAGTGCTAGTCGGACTCCAAGGGGCCTCGAGCAGTACTTC.

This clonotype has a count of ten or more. CDR3 sequence (DNA): TGTGCCAGCAGCATCGGACAGGTTCTAGCCAAAAACATTCAGTACTTC. Protein product: CASSIGQVLAKNIQYF. The V and J genes are TRBV5-5 and TRBJ2-4; 7 bases map to TRBD1. The CDR3 is 16 amino acids. Looked up from germline, CDR1 is SGHKS and CDR2 is YYEKEE (reference sequence). The V and J ends lost 4 bases and 0 bases, in that order; junction bases with no gene match: 7.